Listed here are 21 T cell receptor beta chains from one sample, sequenced in a study of low-dose radiotherapy and immunotherapy resistance in tumors (dated by TCRdb to between 2021 and 2024). What the time point label conveys for this sample: after trial treatment. The treatment or condition label of this sample denotes: LDRT plus nivolumab, ipilimumab, low-dose cyclophosphamide and aspirin (RACIN trial). TCRdb names Illumina HiSeq 2500 as the instrument used. First-strand cDNA was synthesized using Superscript III and a set of TRAV- and TRBV-specific primers, so that both TCRalpha and TCRbeta chains were covered. TCRs were amplified with Phusion for approximately 20 PCR cycles using a constant-region primer together with the adapter attached to the V primers. TCRdb applied fastp at Q25 and MiXCR to the public reads, then kept only in-frame beta chains. For every CDR3 protein sequence, its rows merge into one entry that carries the most common genes and DNA. The sample table records approximately 42,000 distinct CDR3 sequences; 25% of these occur just once. The ten largest clones represent roughly 9.1% of the sample.

Sequencing used PBMCs, obtained after low-dose radiotherapy plus immunotherapy. The source is a male donor with prostate cancer.

The chain uses TRBV5-4 and TRBJ2-1; TRBD2 matches at 11 bases. Germline V gene lookup returns CDR1 SGHNT and CDR2 YYREEE (reference sequence). Trimming cost V 0 bases and J 9 bases; bases outside gene matches: 8. The CDR3 is made up of 16 amino acids. Here the CDR3 reads CASSLGVTSGVTEQFF. The CDR3 nucleotides read TGTGCCAGCAGCTTGGGGGTGACTAGCGGGGTTACTGAGCAGTTCTTC.

As regards this clonotype: A single base is all that separates this from a far larger clone, so a read error is likely. The chain carries TRBV12-1 and TRBJ1-2; the D call TRBD1 from the table was never checked on the DNA. TRBV12-1 is a known pseudogene. The CDR3 length is 15 residues. CDR3 in amino acids: CASSSPIGGDFGYTF. In DNA form, the CDR3 reads TGTGCCAGCAGTTCCCCAATCGGGGGAGACTTTGGCTACACCTTC.

To note about this clonotype: A far bigger clonotype differs at one base, so this is likely a read error. The CDR3 region is CASSTTSGAYNEQYF. The DNA of the CDR3 is TGCGCCAGCAGCACGACTAGCGGGGCCTACAATGAGCAGTACTTC. V usage is TRBV5-1 and J usage is TRBJ2-7, with 11 bases identical to TRBD2. Germline assignment: CDR1 SGHRS and CDR2 YFSETQ. Trimming at V came to 4 bases and at J to 7 bases, leaving 10 bases not matched to a gene. The CDR3 contains 15 residues. Variable domain in full (rest from reference TRBV5-1 and TRBJ2-7): KAGVTQTPRYLIKTRGQQVTLSCSPISGHRSVSWYQQTPGQGLQFLFEYFSETQRNKGNFPGRFSGRQFSNSRSEMNVSTLELGDSALYLCASSTTSGAYNEQYFGPGTRLTVT.

This clonotype has at least ten counts. The chain recombines TRBV19 with TRBJ2-7; the D gene could be TRBD1 or TRBD2 (5 bases each). The ends were cut back, 4 bases at V and 6 bases at J, with 16 bases in the middle. Germline-derived CDR1 and CDR2 are LNHDA and SQIVND (reference sequence). CDR3 size: 14 residues. Written as DNA, the CDR3 is TGTGCCAGTAGTACCCGGGACGGGGTAAGCGAGCAGTACTTC. It specifies CASSTRDGVSEQYF.

The table lists this clonotype with many counts. CDR3 in amino acids: CASSLRTSGSVGELFF. The DNA of the CDR3 is TGTGCCAGCAGCCTACGAACTAGCGGGAGTGTCGGGGAGCTGTTTTTT. V usage is TRBV14 and J usage is TRBJ2-2; 11 bases align to TRBD2. The CDR3 has 16 residues. Germline CDR1 SGHDN, CDR2 FVKESK. The V gene end was trimmed by 4 bases and the J gene end by 7 bases; junction bases not matched to a gene: 8.

This clonotype was counted many times. The chain couples TRBV5-4 to TRBJ2-7; D gene ambiguous. The CDR3 is 14 amino acids. The V and J ends lost 5 bases and 3 bases respectively, with 15 bases between them. The V gene's germline CDR1 is SGHNT and CDR2 YYREEE (reference sequence). DNA of the CDR3: TGTGCCAGCAGGAACGGTACGACTCTCTACGAGCAGTACTTC. Its translation is CASRNGTTLYEQYF.

Details on this clonotype: At one boundary the junction diverges from the germline segment, which might be a read error. V usage is TRBV9 and J usage is TRBJ2-1; 14 bases fit TRBD2. Germline CDR1 is SGDLS and CDR2 is YYNGEE. The CDR3 sequence is 14 residues long. The CDR3 sequence: CASSAGLAGVGKVF. DNA of the CDR3: TGTGCCAGCAGCGCGGGACTAGCGGGAGTAGGAAAGGTCTTC.

Turning to this clonotype: Since a far larger clone is one base different, this is likely a read error. The J gene is TRBJ2-7, the V gene TRBV5-4; the D gene is possibly TRBD1 (5 bases). The germline V and J ends were trimmed by 0 bases and 7 bases, with 20 bases remaining between them. CDR3 length: 16 amino acids. The germline V gene encodes CDR1 SGHNT and CDR2 YYREEE (reference sequence). CDR3 sequence (DNA): TGTGCCAGCAGCTTGGGGGGCAGTGAAGCAATGAAGGAGCAGTACTTC. Its translation: CASSLGGSEAMKEQYF.

In this sample, this clonotype turned up many times. This sequence joins TRBV5-1 and TRBJ2-3; a possible D gene is TRBD1 (6 bases). The CDR3 sequence is 14 residues long. Looked up from germline, CDR1 is SGHRS and CDR2 is YFSETQ. V dropped 2 bases and J dropped 1 base, with 8 bases sitting between them. DNA of the CDR3: TGCGCCAGCAGCTTACAGGGAGGCACAGATACGCAGTATTTT. It encodes CASSLQGGTDTQYF.

Of note for this clonotype: A far bigger clonotype differs at one base, so this is likely a read error. The genes are TRBV29-1 and TRBJ2-5; unclear D gene. The DNA end favors TRBJ2-7, so the J call may be wrong. The V gene's germline CDR1 is SQVTM and CDR2 ANQGSEA. The CDR3 sequence is 15 residues long. CDR3 sequence: CGVEDYAPDRFEQYF. The CDR3 DNA reads as TGCGGCGTTGAAGATTATGCTCCCGATCGATTCGAGCAGTACTTC.

On this clonotype itself: It is likely a read error: a sequence one base away is far more abundant. The chain couples TRBV12-3 or TRBV12-4 to TRBJ1-1; D is undetermined. This CDR3 has 14 amino acids. Trimming removed 5 bases at V and 4 bases at J, with 14 bases between. The CDR3 is CASSEYQGSTEAFF. CDR3 DNA sequence: TGTGCCAGCAGTGAATATCAAGGGAGCACTGAAGCTTTCTTT.

This clonotype was counted a few times. The V gene is TRBV6-6, the J gene TRBJ2-1; maybe TRBD2 (5 bases). Germline CDR1 and CDR2: MNHNY and SVGAGI (reference sequence). This CDR3 is built from 13 residues. V lost 2 bases, J lost 12 bases, and 14 bases lay in between. The CDR3 sequence: CASSYETNAGQFF. In DNA form, the CDR3 reads TGTGCCAGCAGTTACGAGACCAACGCGGGGCAGTTCTTC.

The sample holds many counts of this clonotype. The rearrangement links TRBV12-3 or TRBV12-4 to TRBJ1-1, with 7 bases that match TRBD1. With 5 bases clipped from V and 3 bases from J, the junction kept 6 bases outside the gene matches. The CDR3 runs 14 residues. DNA of the CDR3: TGTGCCAGCAGTCCCCAGGGGGAGGACACTGAAGCTTTCTTT. Translating gives CASSPQGEDTEAFF.

A remark on this clonotype: This likely reflects a read error, since a far larger clone is one base away. This rearrangement joins TRBV6-2 or TRBV6-3 to TRBJ2-7, with TRBD2 matching over 15 bases. The CDR3 is 18 residues long. Germline trimming cut 5 bases from V and 7 bases from J; bases unmatched to any gene: 15. From germline, CDR1 is MNHEY and CDR2 SVGEGT. CDR3 nucleotide sequence: TGTGCCAGCAGTCGGACTAGCGGGGGGGCCTCCCCCTACAATGAGCAGTACTTC. Translation gives CASSRTSGGASPYNEQYF.

The chain has TRBV2 and TRBJ1-5, with a tentative D call TRBD1 (5 bases). CDR3 length equals 13 residues. V was shortened by 0 bases and J by 13 bases, with 13 bases between the two germline ends. Per the germline V gene, CDR1 is SNHLY and CDR2 is FYNNEI. CDR3 loop: CASSEAGARTQHF. The CDR3 DNA reads as TGTGCCAGCAGTGAAGCCGGGGCCAGAACTCAGCATTTT.

The rearrangement links TRBV6-1 to TRBJ1-1, with 7 nucleotides matching TRBD1. Germline lookup yields CDR1 MNHNS and CDR2 SASEGT. This CDR3 spans 15 amino acids. The V gene end was trimmed by 6 bases and the J gene end by 1 base; junction bases not matched to a gene: 8. The CDR3 coding sequence is TGTGCCAGCAGCGAGGGGGCTACTGGGAACACTGAAGCTTTCTTT. It encodes CASSEGATGNTEAFF.

This clonotype was seen many times. The V and J genes are TRBV7-9 and TRBJ2-1; TRBD2 matches at 7 bases. Germline trimming cut 5 bases from V and 9 bases from J; bases unmatched to any gene: 7. The CDR3 loop spans 13 amino acids. The germline CDR1 and CDR2 sequences are SEHNR and FQNEAQ (reference sequence). CDR3 nucleotides: TGTGCCAGCAGCCCCCGACTAGCCGGTGAGCAGTTCTTC. This sequence encodes CASSPRLAGEQFF.

About this clonotype: Since a much larger clone is just one base distant, this may be a read error. The chain is built from TRBV30 and TRBJ1-2; TRBD1 might be the D (5 bases). Per the germline V gene, CDR1 is GTSNPN and CDR2 is SVGIG (reference sequence). The CDR3 consists of 13 residues. Here the CDR3 DNA reads TGTGCCTGGAGACGGAGGGGTAACTATGGCTACGCCTTC. Amino acid sequence: CAWRRRGNYGYAF.

A remark on this clonotype: A much larger clone differs by one base, so this may be a read error. The V call is TRBV5-1, the J call TRBJ2-7, with 15 bases aligning to TRBD2. Looked up from germline, CDR1 is SGHRS and CDR2 is YFSETQ. V lost 3 bases, J lost 7 bases, and 8 bases stayed unmatched. The CDR3 length is 16 residues. This CDR3 is CASSSGLAGGWNEQYF. DNA of the CDR3: TGCGCCAGCAGCTCGGGACTAGCGGGAGGATGGAATGAGCAGTACTTC.

Concerning this clonotype itself: No DNA is shown, since the ends of the CDR3 on it are uncertain; the CDR3 is the one TCRdb lists. This chain joins TRBV11-2 and TRBJ1-4. The length of the CDR3 is 22 amino acids, counting both ends. CDR1 and CDR2 (germline): SGHAT, FQNNGV. CDR3 sequence reads: CASSFYICSASPRRATNEKLFF.

This clonotype has a handful of counts. A read error may be the cause here, since a much bigger clone is one base away. CDR3 nucleotide sequence: TGTGCCACCAGTGATCGGGACAGGGGAAGCGTCCTGACTTTC. Translating it yields CATSDRDRGSVLTF. This chain connects TRBV24-1 to TRBJ2-6, with 10 bases that match TRBD1. V gave up 3 bases and J gave up 12 bases; unmatched junction bases: 4. This CDR3 is built from 14 residues. CDR1 KGHDR and CDR2 SFDVKD come from the germline V gene.